What follows are 30 T cell receptor beta chains derived from one specimen sequenced in a study of cytomegalovirus exposure and HLA in healthy donors. PCR primers comprised 60 Vbeta and 13 Jbeta primers. Generated by immunoSEQ multiplex PCR, the TCRdb table keeps only in-frame clones and is missing some. The sample shows about 90,000 clones, more than 55% of them seen only once. The sequencing input was PBMCs. These receptors were collected from a woman in her twenties or thirties in good health and CMV-seropositive.

This chain uses TRBV7-9 with TRBJ1-1; the D is unclear. Trimming left V 5 bases short and J 4 bases short, with 17 bases between. CDR1 SEHNR and CDR2 FQNEAQ come from the germline V gene (reference sequence). The CDR3 runs to 15 residues. The CDR3 bases are TGTGCCAGCAGCCCCCAAGGGAGGGAAGGCACTGAAGCTTTCTTT. Translation gives CASSPQGREGTEAFF.

V and J are TRBV9 and TRBJ2-7, with D unclear. The CDR3 totals 15 residues. CDR1 is SGDLS and CDR2 is YYNGEE in the germline V gene. Trimming pared 2 bases from V and 0 bases from J, leaving 12 bases between. The CDR3 sequence is CASSVGQASSYEQYF. CDR3 coding DNA: TGTGCCAGCAGCGTGGGCCAGGCGAGCTCCTACGAGCAGTACTTC. Drawing the rest from reference TRBV9 and TRBJ2-7, the complete variable domain is DSGVTQTPKHLITATGQRVTLRCSPRSGDLSVYWYQQSLDQGLQFLIQYYNGEERAKGNILERFSAQQFPDLHSELNLSSLELGDSALYFCASSVGQASSYEQYFGPGTRLTVT.

The chain joins TRBV10-3 to TRBJ2-3; 7 nucleotides line up with TRBD2. V shed 6 bases and J 3 bases; nucleotides not matched to a gene: 9. Germline V gene sequence: CDR1 ENHRY, CDR2 SYGVKD. The CDR3 is 15 residues long. As DNA, the CDR3 is TGTGCCATCAGGACTGGCGGGGGAATAACAGATACGCAGTATTTT. Protein sequence: CAIRTGGGITDTQYF.

The chain joins TRBV5-4 to TRBJ2-1; 11 bases line up with TRBD2. V dropped 4 bases and J dropped 0; count of bases not matched to a gene: 6. Looked up from germline, CDR1 is SGHNT and CDR2 is YYREEE (reference sequence). The length of the CDR3 is 17 residues. The CDR3 loop is CASSARLAGSSYNEQFF. As DNA, the CDR3 is TGTGCCAGCAGCGCGAGACTAGCGGGGAGCTCCTACAATGAGCAGTTCTTC.

The chain combines TRBV20-1 with TRBJ2-5; the D is unclear. The CDR3 extends over 11 amino acids. V was cut by 6 bases and J by 7 bases, with 12 bases left in between. CDR1 and CDR2 from the germline V gene are DFQATT and SNEGSKA (reference sequence). The CDR3 DNA reads as TGCAGTGCACCGAATGGCGGGACCCAGTACTTC. This sequence encodes CSAPNGGTQYF.

The chain links TRBV6-5 to TRBJ1-2; 7 bases agree with TRBD1. The CDR3 is made up of 15 amino acids. CDR1 is MNHEY and CDR2 is SVGAGI in the germline V gene. The junction had 5 bases not matched to a gene; V was cut back by 0 bases and J by 4 bases. The CDR3, as DNA: TGTGCCAGCAGTTACTCATCTGACAGGGTCTATGGCTACACCTTC. This codes for CASSYSSDRVYGYTF.

The chain carries TRBV4-2 and TRBJ1-1, with 9 nucleotides matching TRBD1. Per the germline V gene, CDR1 is LGHNA and CDR2 is YNFKEQ. The CDR3 runs to 16 residues. The junction had 9 bases not matched to a gene; V was cut back by 2 bases and J by 5 bases. Here the CDR3 DNA reads TGTGCCAGCAGCCAAAGAGACAGGGGGGGTTGGACTGAAGCTTTCTTT. This encodes CASSQRDRGGWTEAFF.

This clone was observed a handful of times. This chain joins TRBV9 and TRBJ1-4, with a possible D match to TRBD1 (5 bases). The germline CDR1 and CDR2 sequences are SGDLS and YYNGEE. CDR3 length equals 13 residues. V lost 9 bases, J lost 8 bases, and 17 bases lay in between. The CDR3 DNA is TGTGCCATACAAGTCGGGGGGAAGGAAAAACTGTTTTTT. The encoded protein is CAIQVGGKEKLFF. The full variable domain, in which reference TRBV9 and TRBJ1-4 provide the parts outside the CDR3, is DSGVTQTPKHLITATGQRVTLRCSPRSGDLSVYWYQQSLDQGLQFLIQYYNGEERAKGNILERFSAQQFPDLHSELNLSSLELGDSALYFCAIQVGGKEKLFFGSGTQLSVL.

This clone was counted a few times. Other nucleotide sequences from this sample produce the same CDR3. The chain links TRBV30 to TRBJ1-1, with D possibly TRBD1 on 5 matching bases. CDR3 length: 13 residues. Trimming left V 0 bases short and J 2 bases short, with 7 bases between. Germline values: CDR1 GTSNPN, CDR2 SVGIG (reference sequence). The CDR3 bases are TGTGCCTGGAGTGTCCAGGGTAACACTGAAGCTTTCTTT. This codes for CAWSVQGNTEAFF.

The V gene is TRBV5-5, the J gene TRBJ2-1, with 8 bases that match TRBD2. The CDR3 has 16 residues. Germline V gene sequence: CDR1 SGHKS, CDR2 YYEKEE (reference sequence). V lost 4 bases to trimming and J lost 2 bases; unmatched junction nucleotides: 8. CDR3 sequence: CASSPGGLVTYNEQFF. DNA for the CDR3: TGTGCCAGCAGCCCGGGGGGGCTGGTTACCTACAATGAGCAGTTCTTC. Full variable domain (rest looked up from reference TRBV5-5 and TRBJ2-1): DAGVTQSPTHLIKTRGQQVTLRCSPISGHKSVSWYQQVLGQGPQFIFQYYEKEERGRGNFPDRFSARQFPNYSSELNVNALLLGDSALYLCASSPGGLVTYNEQFFGPGTRLTVL.

This sequence joins TRBV28 and TRBJ2-7; no reliable D call. V was pared by 10 bases and J by 1 base, with 5 bases between. Per the germline V gene, CDR1 is MDHEN and CDR2 is SYDVKM. The CDR3 is 10 residues long. The CDR3 sequence: CATSSYEQYF. CDR3 sequence (DNA): TGTGCCACCTCGTCCTACGAGCAGTACTTC.

This clone was observed a few times. This chain uses TRBV9 with TRBJ2-7; 7 positions agree with TRBD2. J gave up 0 bases and V 3 bases, and 9 bases lay outside the gene matches. CDR1 is SGDLS, CDR2 YYNGEE, per germline. The CDR3 is 16 amino acids. The CDR3 coding sequence is TGTGCCAGCAGCGCGGGGGGACCGCTTAGCTCCTACGAGCAGTACTTC. It translates to CASSAGGPLSSYEQYF. The full variable domain, rest sourced from reference TRBV9 and TRBJ2-7, is DSGVTQTPKHLITATGQRVTLRCSPRSGDLSVYWYQQSLDQGLQFLIQYYNGEERAKGNILERFSAQQFPDLHSELNLSSLELGDSALYFCASSAGGPLSSYEQYFGPGTRLTVT.

The CDR3 region is CASSYRQGQDSPLHF. The CDR3 bases are TGTGCCAGCTCATACAGACAGGGACAGGATTCACCCCTCCACTTT. V gene TRBV18 combines with J gene TRBJ1-6; 8 bases fit TRBD1. The ends lost 5 bases at V and 8 bases at J; junction bases unmatched: 8. The CDR3 totals 15 residues. Germline CDR1 and CDR2: KGHSH and LQKENI.

V and J are TRBV19 and TRBJ1-3, with unresolved D. The length of the CDR3 is 14 residues. Germline CDR1 and CDR2: LNHDA and SQIVND (reference sequence). V was trimmed by 8 bases and J by 2 bases, leaving 13 bases between them. CDR3 sequence reads: CASHPLTAGNTIYF. The CDR3 DNA reads TGTGCCAGTCACCCGCTTACGGCTGGAAACACCATATATTTT.

This sequence joins TRBV14 and TRBJ2-7; tentatively, D is TRBD1 (6 bases). The ends were cut back, 3 bases at V and 2 bases at J, with 11 bases in the middle. Per germline, CDR1 SGHDN and CDR2 FVKESK. This CDR3 has 14 amino acids. The CDR3 reads CASSQWTDPYEQYF. The CDR3 coding sequence is TGTGCCAGCAGCCAGTGGACAGACCCCTACGAGCAGTACTTC.

The chain links TRBV11-3 to TRBJ1-1; D call uncertain. Germline values: CDR1 SGHNT, CDR2 YENEEA. This CDR3 comprises 15 residues. The germline V and J ends were trimmed by 2 bases and 1 base, with 11 bases remaining between them. The CDR3, as DNA: TGTGCCAGCAGCTTAAACTCTGCGGAGAACACTGAAGCTTTCTTT. Amino acid sequence: CASSLNSAENTEAFF.

This clone has a handful of counts. The CDR3 DNA sequence: TGCGCCAGCAGCGGAGGGACGGATCTATCCGTTTATAATTCACCCCTCCACTTT. Amino acid sequence: CASSGGTDLSVYNSPLHF. The chain uses TRBV5-1 and TRBJ1-6, with D possibly TRBD1 on 5 matching bases. The CDR3 is made up of 18 amino acids. V was shortened by 4 bases and J by 4 bases, with 21 bases between the two germline ends. Germline values: CDR1 SGHRS, CDR2 YFSETQ.

This clone was counted only a few times. The chain recombines TRBV25-1 with TRBJ2-5, with 7 bases identical to TRBD2. J lost 7 bases, V lost 5 bases, and 10 bases had no gene match. Germline CDR1 MGHDK, CDR2 SYGVNS. The CDR3 sequence is 14 residues long. CDR3 residues: CASSPSGAKGTQYF. The CDR3 nucleotides read TGTGCCAGCAGTCCTAGCGGCGCCAAGGGGACCCAGTACTTC.

The chain joins TRBV6-4 to TRBJ2-7, with 7 bases fitting TRBD1. The CDR3 totals 14 residues. The germline gives CDR1 MRHNA, CDR2 SNTAGT. V lost 6 bases to trimming and J lost 2 bases; unmatched junction nucleotides: 7. The CDR3 region is CASRRTGPPYEQYF. Written as DNA, the CDR3 is TGTGCCAGCAGAAGGACAGGTCCCCCCTACGAGCAGTACTTC.

The chain carries TRBV18 and TRBJ2-7, with a tentative D call TRBD1 (5 bases). The CDR3 runs to 14 residues. CDR1 is KGHSH and CDR2 is LQKENI in the germline V gene. The V gene lost 3 bases and the J gene lost 6 bases, with 15 bases spanning the gap. The CDR3 DNA is TGTGCCAGCTCACCCCCCCAGGGTAGGAGCGAGCAGTACTTC. It yields the protein CASSPPQGRSEQYF.

The chain joins TRBV30 to TRBJ1-1, with a possible D match to TRBD1 (5 bases). Trimming took off 2 bases at V and 3 bases at J, with 10 bases between the two ends. CDR3 length equals 13 residues. Germline V gene lookup returns CDR1 GTSNPN and CDR2 SVGIG (reference sequence). The CDR3 here is CAWSSGWDTEAFF. CDR3 DNA: TGTGCCTGGAGTTCAGGGTGGGACACTGAAGCTTTCTTT.

The chain joins TRBV10-3 to TRBJ1-5, with D possibly being TRBD1 (6 bases). This CDR3 region has 16 residues. Per germline, CDR1 ENHRY and CDR2 SYGVKD. V lost 3 bases to trimming and J lost 5 bases, with 17 bases between them. The CDR3 is CAISDVSRGADQPQHF. DNA for the CDR3: TGTGCCATCAGTGACGTATCGCGGGGGGCTGATCAGCCCCAGCATTTT.

This clone was recorded a few times. The chain uses TRBV6-4 and TRBJ1-2, with D unresolved. Trimming pared 3 bases from V and 4 bases from J, leaving 15 bases between. This CDR3 is built from 15 residues. Germline assignment: CDR1 MRHNA and CDR2 SNTAGT. CDR3 DNA: TGTGCCAGCAGTGAGCCGAGACACCAATTCTATGGCTACACCTTC. Its protein is CASSEPRHQFYGYTF.

This clone was picked up one time. The V gene is TRBV2, the J gene TRBJ1-4; TRBD1 matches at 8 bases. The junction had 12 bases not matched to a gene; V was cut back by 6 bases and J by 3 bases. The CDR3 length is 17 residues. Germline V lookup: CDR1 SNHLY, CDR2 FYNNEI. Here the CDR3 reads CASRLSRDRRPNEKLFF. CDR3 bases: TGTGCCAGCAGGCTGTCCCGGGACAGGCGACCTAATGAAAAACTGTTTTTT. The whole variable domain, filled in from reference TRBV2 and TRBJ1-4, reads EPEVTQTPSHQVTQMGQEVILRCVPISNHLYFYWYRQILGQKVEFLVSFYNNEISEKSEIFDDQFSVERPDGSNFTLKIRSTKLEDSAMYFCASRLSRDRRPNEKLFFGSGTQLSVL.

As DNA, the CDR3 is TGTGCCAGCAGCACCCCTTATGCGGATGAAAAACTGTTTTTT. Translating gives CASSTPYADEKLFF. The chain couples TRBV7-9 to TRBJ1-4; no firm D call. The CDR3 has 14 residues. Trimming cost V 5 bases and J 6 bases, with 13 bases left between them. From germline, CDR1 is SEHNR and CDR2 FQNEAQ (reference sequence). Supplemented by reference TRBV7-9 and TRBJ1-4, the full variable domain reads DTGVSQNPRHKITKRGQNVTFRCDPISEHNRLYWYRQTLGQGPEFLTYFQNEAQLEKSRLLSDRFSAERPKGSFSTLEIQRTEQGDSAMYLCASSTPYADEKLFFGSGTQLSVL.

The gene calls are TRBV4-3 and TRBJ2-1; possible D gene TRBD1, 5 bases. The CDR3 is made up of 17 amino acids. CDR1 is LGHNA and CDR2 is YSLEER in the germline V gene. Trimming cost V 1 base and J 6 bases, with 19 bases left between them. CDR3 loop: CASSQVTGRAIPNEQFF. The DNA for the CDR3 is TGCGCCAGCAGCCAAGTCACGGGCAGGGCTATCCCCAATGAGCAGTTCTTC.

V gene TRBV27 combines with J gene TRBJ2-7, with 7 bases that match TRBD1. In germline, CDR1 is MNHEY, CDR2 SMNVEV (reference sequence). The V gene end was trimmed by 1 base and the J gene end by 1 base; junction bases not matched to a gene: 1. This CDR3 is 14 amino acids long. The CDR3 bases are TGTGCCAGCAGTTTATGGGGACAGTCCTACGAGCAGTACTTC. Translating it yields CASSLWGQSYEQYF.

This sequence joins TRBV6-4 and TRBJ1-5, with TRBD1 matching 7 bases. The germline gives CDR1 MRHNA, CDR2 SNTAGT. This CDR3 is built from 15 residues. The V gene end was trimmed by 6 bases and the J gene end by 5 bases; junction bases not matched to a gene: 10. In DNA form, the CDR3 reads TGTGCCAGCAGGGATACCGACAGGGATCATCAGCCCCAGCATTTT. Amino acid sequence: CASRDTDRDHQPQHF.

The chain employs TRBV6-5 and TRBJ1-4; D call uncertain. This CDR3 has 12 amino acids. V was trimmed by 6 bases and J by 5 bases, leaving 7 bases between them. CDR1 and CDR2 from the germline V gene are MNHEY and SVGAGI. CDR3 DNA: TGTGCCAGCAGAAATATAAATGAAAAACTGTTTTTT. Protein product: CASRNINEKLFF.

The V and J genes are TRBV25-1 and TRBJ1-3; D is unclear. This CDR3 is built from 15 residues. Germline assignment: CDR1 MGHDK and CDR2 SYGVNS. V shed 7 bases and J shed 0 bases, with 13 bases lying between them. The CDR3 DNA reads as TGTGCCAGCACCGTCGGGGTTAACTCTGGAAACACCATATATTTT. It encodes CASTVGVNSGNTIYF.